This paragraph reports one T cell receptor (beta chain). What it binds is not known. Every isolated RNA sample was fully reverse transcribed, so sequencing captured expressed TCRB transcripts. Using immunoSEQ multiplex PCR, the repertoire was profiled, and TCRdb retains in-frame clones only, with some absent. Of 300,000 to 400,000 clones in the sample, approximately 12% were seen once. A single heparinised blood sample, averaging roughly 100 mL, was obtained per donor. The data belong to a study of beta chain features in type 1 diabetes. Study-wide background: All samples yielded roughly 100,000,000 examined sorted cells.

General study findings and limits: Shortening of TCRB CDR3s, moderate but significant, appeared in all four CD4+ subsets of Type 1 diabetes patients.

This CDR3 contains 16 residues. Trimming stripped 3 bases from V and 4 bases from J, with 18 bases between. This chain joins TRBV23-1 and TRBJ1-1; D is perhaps TRBD1 (5 bases). TRBV23-1 is an ORF; its function is uncertain. The sample comprised naive CD4+ T cells from blood. The sequence was obtained from a woman under 30 with type 1 diabetes. The CDR3: CASSQGSGQGPTEAFF. DNA of the CDR3: TGCGCCAGCAGTCAGGGGAGCGGGCAGGGTCCCACTGAAGCTTTCTTT.